The 21 T cell receptor beta chains below all came from one sample that was sequenced in a study of CD8 T cells in Susac syndrome. It was with random hexamers that 0.5 to 1 ug RNA was reverse transcribed. TCRdb reanalysed the immunoSEQ multiplex PCR reads using MiXCR and keeps one entry per CDR3 protein. The sample comprises some 200,000 distinct CDR3 sequences, 90% to 95% of which are singletons, and about 0.096% rests with the top ten. Sequences were obtained from CD4+ T cells from PBMCs. Receptors were obtained from a human donor with multiple sclerosis.

This clonotype was detected only a few times. The J gene is TRBJ1-2, the V gene TRBV30; possible D gene TRBD1, 5 bases. Germline-derived CDR1 and CDR2 are GTSNPN and SVGIG (reference sequence). Between the trimmed V and J ends, which lost 7 bases and 13 bases, there was a span of 19 bases. CDR3 length equals 11 residues. This CDR3 is CASERGGARTF. CDR3 DNA sequence: TGTGCCTCGGAAAGGGGCGGGGCTCGCACCTTC. The variable domain in full, with the rest retrieved from reference TRBV30 and TRBJ1-2, is SQTIHQWPATLVQPVGSPLSLECTVEGTSNPNLYWYRQAAGRGLQLLFYSVGIGQISSEVPQNLSASRPQDRQFILSSKKLLLSDSGFYLCASERGGARTFGSGTRLTVV.

The V call is TRBV30, the J call TRBJ1-2; TRBD1 matches 8 bases. Germline CDR1 GTSNPN, CDR2 SVGIG (reference sequence). The CDR3 length is 15 residues. V lost 3 bases, J lost 3 bases, and 9 bases stayed unmatched. The CDR3 sequence: CAWRPRQGKDYGYTF. CDR3 coding DNA: TGTGCCTGGAGACCCCGACAGGGGAAGGACTATGGCTACACCTTC.

The chain carries TRBV12-3 or TRBV12-4 and TRBJ1-1; no firm D call. The CDR3 length is 13 residues. The V and J ends lost 5 bases and 0 bases respectively, with 7 bases between them. The CDR3: CASSLLMNTEAFF. CDR3 sequence (DNA): TGTGCCAGCAGTCTCCTGATGAACACTGAAGCTTTCTTT.

This clonotype was picked up one time. The chain uses TRBV3-1 and TRBJ1-1, with D unclear. With 3 bases removed from V and 6 bases from J, the gap between germline ends came to 17 bases. Germline loops: CDR1 LGHDT, CDR2 YNNKEL (reference sequence). CDR3 length equals 15 residues. The CDR3 protein is CASSHLRAGVSEAFF. In DNA form, the CDR3 reads TGTGCCAGCAGCCATTTGAGGGCTGGTGTATCTGAAGCTTTCTTT.

This chain links TRBV27 with TRBJ2-5; no firm D call. The CDR3 covers 14 residues. The V gene lost 5 bases and the J gene lost 5 bases, with 15 bases spanning the gap. Germline V gene sequence: CDR1 MNHEY, CDR2 SMNVEV (reference sequence). The DNA of the CDR3 is TGTGCCAGCAGTCCCATTAACCGCTGGGAGACCCAGTACTTC. This translates into CASSPINRWETQYF.

The J gene is TRBJ1-1, the V gene TRBV7-3, with 8 bases fitting TRBD1. The CDR3 has 14 amino acids. The V gene's germline CDR1 is SGHTA and CDR2 FQGTGA. V shed 5 bases and J 6 bases; nucleotides not matched to a gene: 8. CDR3 coding DNA: TGTGCCAGCAGCCGGGACAGGTATTCCCCTGAAGCTTTCTTT. Amino acid sequence: CASSRDRYSPEAFF. Using reference TRBV7-3 and TRBJ1-1 for the parts outside the CDR3, the full variable domain is GAGVSQTPSNKVTEKGKYVELRCDPISGHTALYWYRQSLGQGPEFLIYFQGTGAADDSGLPNDRFFAVRPEGSVSTLKIQRTERGDSAVYLCASSRDRYSPEAFFGQGTRLTVV.

The chain links TRBV20-1 to TRBJ2-5, with 12 bases fitting TRBD2. From germline, CDR1 is DFQATT and CDR2 SNEGSKA (reference sequence). The V segment lost 1 base and the J segment 0 bases; nucleotides outside the gene matches: 0. The CDR3 sequence is 15 residues long. DNA for the CDR3: TGCAGTGCTAGAGGGACTAGCGGGAACCAAGAGACCCAGTACTTC. Residues: CSARGTSGNQETQYF.

The chain couples TRBV29-1 to TRBJ2-7; D is possibly TRBD1 (6 bases). This CDR3 is 14 amino acids long. V shed 6 bases and J shed 0 bases, with 15 bases lying between them. CDR1 is SQVTM and CDR2 is ANQGSEA in the germline V gene. In DNA form, the CDR3 reads TGCAGCGTGGGGGCAGGCCCGGGCTCCTACGAGCAGTACTTC. It specifies CSVGAGPGSYEQYF.

The rearrangement uses TRBV6-2 or TRBV6-3 and TRBJ2-1; D might be TRBD1 (5 bases). V shed 6 bases and J shed 4 bases, with 16 bases lying between them. Germline V gene sequence: CDR1 MNHEY, CDR2 SVGEGT. The CDR3 runs 15 residues. The DNA of the CDR3 is TGTGCCAGCAGAGGGGTCTCGCGCAATTACAATGAGCAGTTCTTC. This codes for CASRGVSRNYNEQFF.

The chain couples TRBV20-1 to TRBJ2-1; D is ambiguous. The germline V and J ends were trimmed by 5 bases and 7 bases, with 6 bases remaining between them. The CDR3 length is 10 residues. Germline assignment: CDR1 DFQATT and CDR2 SNEGSKA (reference sequence). The CDR3 sequence is CSAGMNEQFF. CDR3 sequence (DNA): TGCAGTGCTGGGATGAATGAGCAGTTCTTC.

The table lists this clonotype with a count of one. This rearrangement joins TRBV15 to TRBJ1-6; D perhaps matches TRBD1 (5 bases). This CDR3 region has 16 residues. The ends were cut back, 1 base at V and 6 bases at J, with 13 bases in the middle. CDR1 and CDR2 (germline): LNHNV, YYDKDF (reference sequence). The CDR3 here is CATSRGRTRVNSPLHF. The DNA for the CDR3 is TGTGCCACCAGCAGAGGCCGGACACGAGTTAATTCACCCCTCCACTTT.

A single count supports this clonotype. The chain carries TRBV7-9 and TRBJ2-5; either TRBD1 or TRBD2 may fit D (6 bases each). This CDR3 has 14 residues. The germline V and J ends were trimmed by 4 bases and 7 bases, with 16 bases remaining between them. The germline gives CDR1 SEHNR, CDR2 FQNEAQ (reference sequence). CDR3 DNA: TGTGCCAGCAGCTATGGAGGGGGTGACGGGACCCAGTACTTC. Its translation is CASSYGGGDGTQYF.

This clonotype has just one count. The chain combines TRBV5-1 with TRBJ1-1; D is unresolved. CDR3 length: 13 residues. Germline lookup yields CDR1 SGHRS and CDR2 YFSETQ. V was trimmed by 2 bases and J by 6 bases, leaving 11 bases between them. CDR3 sequence reads: CASSFSTPAEAFF. The CDR3 bases are TGCGCCAGCAGCTTCAGTACGCCCGCTGAAGCTTTCTTT.

V and J are TRBV6-2 or TRBV6-3 and TRBJ2-5; D gene unclear. Trimming removed 7 bases from V and 5 bases from J, with 17 bases in between. From germline, CDR1 is MNHEY and CDR2 SVGEGT. The CDR3 consists of 14 residues. The DNA for the CDR3 is TGTGCCAGCACCCCTCTTTGGTCACGGGAGACCCAGTACTTC. Translation gives CASTPLWSRETQYF.

The V call is TRBV14, the J call TRBJ2-5; 9 bases fit TRBD2. The CDR3 totals 14 residues. With V trimmed by 4 bases and J by 5 bases, 5 bases remained unmatched. Per the germline V gene, CDR1 is SGHDN and CDR2 is FVKESK. The CDR3 spells CASSRGRATETQYF. The CDR3 region has the DNA TGTGCCAGCAGCCGCGGGAGGGCCACGGAGACCCAGTACTTC.

The rearrangement uses TRBV7-8 and TRBJ2-1; D remains ambiguous. The ends were cut back, 5 bases at V and 5 bases at J, with 13 bases in the middle. Per germline, CDR1 SGHVS and CDR2 FQNEAQ. CDR3 length: 14 residues. CDR3 nucleotide sequence: TGTGCCAGCAGCCCCAGAATGGGGAACAATGAGCAGTTCTTC. This encodes CASSPRMGNNEQFF.

The chain employs TRBV30 and TRBJ1-2, with 7 bases that match TRBD1. Trimming cost V 2 bases and J 2 bases; bases outside gene matches: 5. This CDR3 contains 14 residues. Germline V gene sequence: CDR1 GTSNPN, CDR2 SVGIG (reference sequence). The CDR3 spells CAWSPTGLNYGYTF. The CDR3, as DNA: TGTGCCTGGAGTCCGACAGGGCTCAACTATGGCTACACCTTC.

J is TRBJ1-1 and V is TRBV30, with 7 bases identical to TRBD1. The CDR3 is made up of 13 amino acids. J gave up 5 bases and V 4 bases, and 7 bases lay outside the gene matches. The germline V gene has CDR1 GTSNPN and CDR2 SVGIG (reference sequence). CDR3 nucleotides: TGTGCCTGGACTGGACAGGCCGAAACTGAAGCTTTCTTT. Translated: CAWTGQAETEAFF.

This rearrangement joins TRBV12-3 or TRBV12-4 to TRBJ2-7; weak D call: TRBD2 (5 bases). The CDR3 is made up of 13 amino acids. Trimming cost V 0 bases and J 5 bases, with 8 bases left between them. CDR3 sequence reads: CASSLAGENEQYF. The DNA of the CDR3 is TGTGCCAGCAGTTTAGCGGGAGAGAACGAGCAGTACTTC.

The CDR3 here is CASTKAEGDTQYF. The CDR3 nucleotides are TGTGCCAGCACCAAAGCCGAGGGTGATACGCAGTATTTT. The V gene is TRBV7-9, the J gene TRBJ2-3, with a tentative D call TRBD2 (5 bases). CDR3 length: 13 amino acids. The germline V and J ends were trimmed by 7 bases and 6 bases, with 14 bases remaining between them. Looked up from germline, CDR1 is SEHNR and CDR2 is FQNEAQ (reference sequence).

V is TRBV15 and J is TRBJ2-7; TRBD2 might be the D (5 bases). The CDR3 is 15 residues long. The germline V gene encodes CDR1 LNHNV and CDR2 YYDKDF (reference sequence). The V and J ends lost 4 bases and 2 bases respectively, with 15 bases between them. The CDR3 DNA sequence: TGTGCCACCAGCACTGGACTCGGGCCAGCCTACGAGCAGTACTTC. Its protein product is CATSTGLGPAYEQYF.